The T cell receptor beta chain described here comes from a study of breast tumors, draining lymph nodes, adjacent tissues. Using its own MiXCR run on the multiplex PCR reads, TCRdb lists one record per CDR3 protein. The sample includes hundreds of thousands of distinct CDR3 sequences, about 30% seen only once; the top ten take roughly 1.5%. This clonotype was recorded many times. Its matching antigen is unknown. One end of the junction varies from germline; a read error may be responsible. Study-level points and caveats: Most tumor T cells seemingly derive from lymph node, then expand in tumor.

The CDR3 spans 17 residues. The germline gives CDR1 MNHEY, CDR2 SVGAGI. Samples came from axillary lymph nodes draining the breast cancer. The chain employs TRBV6-5 and TRBJ1-6, with D uncertain. The material sequenced was axillary lymph node tissue. The clonotype originates from a female donor with breast cancer. Some clones in this sample may be carry-over from other donors' samples. Written as DNA, the CDR3 is TGTGCCAGCAGTCACTCCCAGACGCTAACCTATAATTCACCCCTCCACTTT. It translates to CASSHSQTLTYNSPLHF.